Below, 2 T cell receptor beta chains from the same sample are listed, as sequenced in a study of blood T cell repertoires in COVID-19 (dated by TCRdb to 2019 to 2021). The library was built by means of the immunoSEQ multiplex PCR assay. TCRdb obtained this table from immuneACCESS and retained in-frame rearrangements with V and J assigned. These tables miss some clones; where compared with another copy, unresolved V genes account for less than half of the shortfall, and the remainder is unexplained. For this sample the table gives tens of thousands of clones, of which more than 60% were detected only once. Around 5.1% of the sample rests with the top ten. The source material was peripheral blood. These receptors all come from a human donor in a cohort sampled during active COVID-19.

The CDR3 loop is CASSILNTGELFF. CDR3 bases: TGTGCCAGCAGTATTCTGAACACCGGGGAGCTGTTTTTT. The chain couples TRBV6-2 or TRBV6-3 to TRBJ2-2; the D is unclear. Germline-derived CDR1 and CDR2 are MNHEY and SVGEGT. There are 13 residues in the CDR3. Trimming left V 5 bases short and J 1 base short, with 5 bases between.

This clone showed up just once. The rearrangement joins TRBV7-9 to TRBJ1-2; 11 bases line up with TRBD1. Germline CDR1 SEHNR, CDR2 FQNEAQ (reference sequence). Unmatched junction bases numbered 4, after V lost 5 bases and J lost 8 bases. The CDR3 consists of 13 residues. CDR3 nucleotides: TGTGCCAGCAGCCCGGGACAGGGGGGCGGCTACACCTTC. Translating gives CASSPGQGGGYTF. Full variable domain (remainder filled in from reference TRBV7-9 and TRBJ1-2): DTGVSQNPRHKITKRGQNVTFRCDPISEHNRLYWYRQTLGQGPEFLTYFQNEAQLEKSRLLSDRFSAERPKGSFSTLEIQRTEQGDSAMYLCASSPGQGGGYTFGSGTRLTVV.